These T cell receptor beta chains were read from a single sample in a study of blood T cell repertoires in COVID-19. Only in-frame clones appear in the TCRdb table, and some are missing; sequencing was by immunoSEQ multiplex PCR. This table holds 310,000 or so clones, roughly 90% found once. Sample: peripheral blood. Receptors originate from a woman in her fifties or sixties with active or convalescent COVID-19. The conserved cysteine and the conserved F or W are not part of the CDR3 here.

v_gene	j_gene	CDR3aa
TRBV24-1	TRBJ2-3	ATSGGQKGGGFTDTQY
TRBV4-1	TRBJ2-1	ASSQTPGLASGEQF
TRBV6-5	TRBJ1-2	ASSLNRGQVDGYT
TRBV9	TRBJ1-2	ASSVAVSGQGNYGYT
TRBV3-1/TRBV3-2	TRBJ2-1	ASSTPGASGLYNEQF
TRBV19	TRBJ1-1	ASSIGSRVNTEAF
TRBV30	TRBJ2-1	AWSGQGEQF
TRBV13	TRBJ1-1	ASSLVGQGNTEAF
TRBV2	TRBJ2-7	ASSEVAGGISYEQY
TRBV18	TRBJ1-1	ASLVNTEAF
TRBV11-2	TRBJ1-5	ASSRTGGSSNQPQH
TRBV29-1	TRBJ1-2	SVAGEQGASGYGYT
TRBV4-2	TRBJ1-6	ASSQESQGPSPLH
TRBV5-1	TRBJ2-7	ASSFSPGGGGEGYEQY
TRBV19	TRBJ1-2	ASSIGPGSNYGYT
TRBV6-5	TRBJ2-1	ASIGGGVHNEQF
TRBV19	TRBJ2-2	ATRDSDTGELF
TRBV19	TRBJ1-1	ASSISRGTEAF
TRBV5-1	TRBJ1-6	ASSLGADNSPLH
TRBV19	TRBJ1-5	ASSIGVRADQPQH
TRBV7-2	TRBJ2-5	ASSFLAGGRETQY
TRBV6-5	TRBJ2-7	ASNQQGQFSYEQY
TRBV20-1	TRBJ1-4	SASFGLTNEKLF
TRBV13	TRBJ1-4	ASSLTPGTGGEKLF